This TCR beta chain was obtained from a study of control samples from healthy donors and cancer patients. Clones were sequenced by immunoSEQ multiplex PCR, and TCRdb holds only the in-frame ones, with some missing. The repertoire holds some 71,000 clones, with roughly 89% as singletons. Sample: PBMCs. This sequence originates from a man aged 60 to 75 with lung cancer.

DNA for the CDR3: TGTGCCAGCAGCCAAGAAAATCCGACTAGCGGGGGCCAAGATACGCAGTATTTT. It translates to CASSQENPTSGGQDTQYF. The V and J genes are TRBV4-2 and TRBJ2-3; 12 bases agree with TRBD2. Unmatched junction bases numbered 9, after V lost 0 bases and J lost 5 bases. Germline V CDR1 and CDR2: LGHNA, YNFKEQ. CDR3 length: 18 amino acids.